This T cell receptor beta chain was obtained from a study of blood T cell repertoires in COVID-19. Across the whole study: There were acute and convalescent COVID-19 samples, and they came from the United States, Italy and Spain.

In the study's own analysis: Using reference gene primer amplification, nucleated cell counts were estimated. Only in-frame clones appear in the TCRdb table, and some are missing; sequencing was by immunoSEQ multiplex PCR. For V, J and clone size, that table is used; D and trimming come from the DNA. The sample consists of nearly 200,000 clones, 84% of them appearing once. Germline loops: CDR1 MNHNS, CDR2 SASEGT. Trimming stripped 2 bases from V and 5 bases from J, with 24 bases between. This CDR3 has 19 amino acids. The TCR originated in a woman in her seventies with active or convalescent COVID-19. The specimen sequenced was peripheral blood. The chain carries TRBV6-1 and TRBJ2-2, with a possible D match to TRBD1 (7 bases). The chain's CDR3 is CASSEFRIVGQGGTGELFF. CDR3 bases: TGTGCCAGCAGTGAATTTCGGATAGTAGGGCAGGGGGGAACCGGGGAGCTGTTTTTT.